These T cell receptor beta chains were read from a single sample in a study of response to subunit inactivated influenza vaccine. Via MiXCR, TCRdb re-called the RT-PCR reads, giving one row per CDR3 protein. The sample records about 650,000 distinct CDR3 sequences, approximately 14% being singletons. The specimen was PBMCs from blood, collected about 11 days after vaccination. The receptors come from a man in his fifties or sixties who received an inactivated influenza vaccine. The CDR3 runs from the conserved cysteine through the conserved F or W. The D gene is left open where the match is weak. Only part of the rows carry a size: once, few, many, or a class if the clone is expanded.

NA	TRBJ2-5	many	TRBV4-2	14	CASSRRTDKETQYF	TGTGCCAGCAGCCGTCGAACGGACAAAGAGACCCAGTACTTC
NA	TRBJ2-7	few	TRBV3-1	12	CASSRNGYEQYF	TGTGCCAGCAGCCGAAATGGCTACGAGCAGTACTTC
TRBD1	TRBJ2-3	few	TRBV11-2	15	CASSMNRGRTDTQYF	TGTGCCAGCAGCATGAACAGGGGCCGCACAGATACGCAGTATTTT
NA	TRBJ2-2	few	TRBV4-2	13	CASSRVGSGELFF	TGTGCCAGCAGCCGGGTCGGTTCCGGGGAGCTGTTTTTT
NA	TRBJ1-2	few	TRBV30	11	CAWRQNYGYTF	TGTGCCTGGAGACAGAACTATGGCTACACCTTC
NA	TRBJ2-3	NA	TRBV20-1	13	CSASVFATDTQYF	TGCAGTGCTAGCGTGTTTGCAACAGATACGCAGTATTTT
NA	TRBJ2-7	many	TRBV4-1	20	CASSQGPISGVPEVYYEQYF	TGCGCCAGCAGCCAAGGCCCGATCTCCGGGGTACCCGAAGTTTACTACGAGCAGTACTTC
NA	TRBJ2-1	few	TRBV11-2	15	CASSFGDRQYNEQFF	TGTGCCAGCAGCTTCGGCGACAGACAGTACAATGAGCAGTTCTTC
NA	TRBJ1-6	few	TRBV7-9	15	CASSLSTGKNSPLHF	TGTGCCAGCAGCTTATCTACAGGGAAGAATTCACCCCTCCACTTT
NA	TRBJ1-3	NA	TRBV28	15	CASSLFLYSGNTIYF	NA
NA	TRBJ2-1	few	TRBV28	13	CASTQRLGGTQFF	TGTGCCAGCACCCAAAGATTGGGCGGGACGCAGTTCTTC
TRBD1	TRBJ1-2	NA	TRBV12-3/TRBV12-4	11	CASSDRGGYTF	TGTGCCAGCAGCGACAGGGGAGGCTACACCTTC
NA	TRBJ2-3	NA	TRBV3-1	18	CASSQAEGPRPGTDTQYF	TGTGCCAGCAGCCAAGCGGAGGGGCCCCGCCCGGGCACAGATACGCAGTATTTT
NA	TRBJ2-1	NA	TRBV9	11	CASSARGEQFF	TGTGCCAGCAGCGCCCGGGGGGAGCAGTTCTTC
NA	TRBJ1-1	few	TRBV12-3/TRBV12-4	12	CASSIGTVEAFF	TGTGCCAGCAGCATTGGGACTGTTGAAGCTTTCTTT
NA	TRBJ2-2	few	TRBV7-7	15	CASSLGAGSGGELFF	TGTGCCAGCAGCTTAGGCGCGGGGTCCGGCGGGGAGCTGTTTTTT
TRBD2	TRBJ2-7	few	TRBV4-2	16	CASSLRGDSGTSGRSF	TGTGCCAGCAGCCTAAGGGGGGACTCAGGGACTAGCGGGAGATCCTTC
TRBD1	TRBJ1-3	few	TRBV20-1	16	CSAWDSPILSGNTIYF	TGCAGTGCGTGGGACAGCCCAATACTCTCTGGAAACACCATATATTTT
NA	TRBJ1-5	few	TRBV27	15	CASSFVGGGNQPQHF	TGTGCCAGCAGTTTCGTCGGGGGCGGGAATCAGCCCCAGCATTTT
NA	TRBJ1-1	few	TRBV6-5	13	CASSYGQDTEAFF	TGTGCCAGCAGTTACGGCCAAGACACTGAAGCTTTCTTT
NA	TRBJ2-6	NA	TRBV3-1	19	CASSQGDGVWGSGANVLTF	TGTGCCAGCAGCCAAGGGGATGGAGTGTGGGGATCTGGGGCCAACGTCCTGACTTTC
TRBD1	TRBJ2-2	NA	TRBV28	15	CASSLPGDRNGELFF	TGTGCCAGCAGTTTGCCAGGGGACAGGAACGGGGAGCTGTTTTTT
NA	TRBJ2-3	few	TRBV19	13	CASSIVELDTQYF	TGTGCCAGTAGTATAGTTGAACTGGATACGCAGTATTTT
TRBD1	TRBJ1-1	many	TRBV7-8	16	CASSQHRGQMNTEAFF	TGTGCCAGCAGCCAGCACCGGGGACAGATGAACACTGAAGCTTTCTTT
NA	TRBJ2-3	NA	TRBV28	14	CASIFRGPSNTQYF	TGTGCCAGCATCTTCCGGGGTCCCTCAAATACGCAGTATTTT
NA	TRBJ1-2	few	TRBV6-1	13	CASNGNGVGGYTF	TGTGCCAGCAATGGGAACGGAGTCGGTGGCTACACCTTC
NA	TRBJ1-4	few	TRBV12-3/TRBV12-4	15	CASSLGGTRDEKLFF	TGTGCCAGCAGTTTAGGTGGAACAAGGGATGAAAAACTGTTTTTT
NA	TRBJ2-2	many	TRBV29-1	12	CSVTGYTGELFF	TGCAGCGTGACAGGTTACACCGGGGAGCTGTTTTTT
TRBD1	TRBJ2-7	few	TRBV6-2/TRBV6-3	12	CATGQGAGEQYF	TGTGCCACCGGACAGGGGGCGGGCGAGCAGTACTTC
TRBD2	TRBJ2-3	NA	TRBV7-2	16	CASSSEGTSGAYTQYF	TGTGCCAGCAGCTCGGAGGGGACTAGCGGGGCTTATACGCAGTATTTT
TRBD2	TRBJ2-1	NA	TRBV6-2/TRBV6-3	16	CASSYTGLAGGNEQFF	TGTGCCAGCAGTTACACCGGACTAGCGGGAGGGAATGAGCAGTTCTTC